Listed here are 29 T cell receptor beta chains from one sample, sequenced in a study of spatial heterogeneity in lung cancer. TCRdb redid the calling of the 5' RACE reads with MiXCR, one entry per CDR3 protein. The repertoire has 60,000 to 90,000 distinct CDR3 sequences, 8% of them found once; the top ten carry 6.8%. Specified time point: sample taken at primary tumor resection. Sequenced material: PBMCs, taken at surgery. Receptor source: a male donor with early-stage non-small cell lung cancer.

Ten or more counts support this clonotype. J is TRBJ1-1 and V is TRBV6-5; D not certain. Trimming removed 6 bases from V and 4 bases from J, with 12 bases in between. Germline V gene sequence: CDR1 MNHEY, CDR2 SVGAGI. This CDR3 has 13 residues. The CDR3 DNA reads as TGTGCCAGCAGGAGAGTAGTGGGCACTGAAGCTTTCTTT. Protein product: CASRRVVGTEAFF.

This clonotype has at least ten counts. V usage is TRBV2 and J usage is TRBJ2-2; no clear D gene. Between the trimmed V and J ends, which lost 6 bases and 5 bases, there was a span of 4 bases. The germline V gene has CDR1 SNHLY and CDR2 FYNNEI. The CDR3 has 11 amino acids. CDR3 bases: TGTGCCAGCAGGGGAACCGGGGAGCTGTTTTTT. Translating it yields CASRGTGELFF.

This clonotype appeared many times. This rearrangement joins TRBV6-5 to TRBJ1-1, with 7 bases identical to TRBD1. J lost 4 bases, V lost 6 bases, and 2 bases had no gene match. The CDR3 loop spans 12 amino acids. Germline V lookup: CDR1 MNHEY, CDR2 SVGAGI. Written as DNA, the CDR3 is TGTGCCAGCAGCCGGACAGGCACTGAAGCTTTCTTT. It is translated as CASSRTGTEAFF.

This clonotype was seen ten or more times. The rearrangement uses TRBV7-8 and TRBJ1-4; 7 bases align to TRBD1. CDR3 length: 14 amino acids. CDR1 is SGHVS and CDR2 is FQNEAQ in the germline V gene. V lost 5 bases to trimming and J lost 8 bases; unmatched junction nucleotides: 8. The CDR3 sequence: CASSLGTAREKLFF. In nucleotides, the CDR3 is TGTGCCAGCAGCCTCGGGACAGCGCGCGAAAAACTGTTTTTT. The full variable domain, its missing parts supplied by reference TRBV7-8 and TRBJ1-4, is GAGVSQSPRYKVAKRGQDVALRCDPISGHVSLFWYQQALGQGPEFLTYFQNEAQLDKSGLPSDRFFAERPEGSVSTLKIQRTQQEDSAVYLCASSLGTAREKLFFGSGTQLSVL.

The sample holds many counts of this clonotype. CDR3: CSVEDLSAGEQYF. The DNA for the CDR3 is TGCAGCGTTGAAGATCTATCGGCGGGAGAGCAGTACTTC. The rearrangement links TRBV29-1 to TRBJ2-7; D perhaps matches TRBD2 (6 bases). CDR3 length equals 13 residues. The germline gives CDR1 SQVTM, CDR2 ANQGSEA. V dropped 0 bases and J dropped 7 bases, with 13 bases sitting between them.

Ten or more counts support this clonotype. The chain uses TRBV27 and TRBJ2-5, with 8 bases identical to TRBD1. Germline V gives CDR1 MNHEY, CDR2 SMNVEV (reference sequence). The ends lost 5 bases at V and 4 bases at J; junction bases unmatched: 9. This CDR3 is built from 15 residues. CDR3 nucleotides: TGTGCCAGCAGTGCCACAGGGGGAGAGGGAGAGACCCAGTACTTC. Protein product: CASSATGGEGETQYF.

This clonotype was seen many times. The V gene is TRBV4-3, the J gene TRBJ2-2; TRBD2 matches 7 bases. V shed 0 bases and J 2 bases; nucleotides not matched to a gene: 3. Germline lookup yields CDR1 LGHNA and CDR2 YSLEER. CDR3 length: 16 residues. The CDR3 is CASSQDSGFNTGELFF. The DNA for the CDR3 is TGCGCCAGCAGCCAAGATAGCGGGTTTAACACCGGGGAGCTGTTTTTT.

This clonotype came up a few times. This chain links TRBV11-1 with TRBJ2-2; 7 nucleotides agree with TRBD1. This CDR3 has 14 residues. V was pared by 5 bases and J by 6 bases, with 6 bases of the junction left unmatched. The V gene's germline CDR1 is SGHAT and CDR2 FQDESV (reference sequence). The CDR3 DNA sequence: TGTGCCAGCAGCACCCACAGGGGTTCCGGGGAGCTGTTTTTT. Amino acid sequence: CASSTHRGSGELFF.

This sequence joins TRBV5-4 and TRBJ2-7; maybe TRBD2 (5 bases). Trimming took 0 bases from V and 6 from J, leaving 13 bases between them. The CDR3 is 14 residues long. Germline values: CDR1 SGHNT, CDR2 YYREEE (reference sequence). The CDR3 reads CASSLENGKGEQYF. CDR3 DNA: TGTGCCAGCAGCTTGGAGAACGGGAAGGGCGAGCAGTACTTC.

This clonotype was recorded a few times. V gene TRBV6-2 or TRBV6-3 combines with J gene TRBJ2-1; D call uncertain. V shed 3 bases and J shed 4 bases, with 4 bases lying between them. This CDR3 comprises 12 residues. Germline CDR1 MNHEY, CDR2 SVGEGT. CDR3 in DNA: TGTGCCAGCAGTTATAATTACAATGAGCAGTTCTTC. This gives the protein CASSYNYNEQFF.

The chain carries TRBV19 and TRBJ1-5; 8 bases are shared with TRBD1. The germline CDR1 and CDR2 sequences are LNHDA and SQIVND (reference sequence). Losses at the gene ends were 5 bases for V and 1 base for J; bases not matched to a gene: 7. This CDR3 region has 16 residues. This CDR3 is CASSPGRTGSNQPQHF. The CDR3 bases are TGTGCCAGTAGTCCGGGGCGGACAGGGAGCAATCAGCCCCAGCATTTT.

This clonotype was seen a few times. V and J are TRBV20-1 and TRBJ2-7; 8 bases match TRBD2. This CDR3 is 15 amino acids long. The J segment lost 2 bases and the V segment lost 7 bases, leaving 13 bases of the junction unmatched. In germline, CDR1 is DFQATT, CDR2 SNEGSKA (reference sequence). Here the CDR3 reads CSGISGTRGTYEQYF. In nucleotides, the CDR3 is TGCAGTGGTATAAGTGGGACTAGGGGAACCTACGAGCAGTACTTC.

This clonotype was detected many times. The CDR3, as DNA: TGCAGCGTTGGGCGGGCCAACTCCTACAATGAGCAGTTCTTC. It specifies CSVGRANSYNEQFF. The V and J genes are TRBV29-1 and TRBJ2-1, with D perhaps matching TRBD2 (5 bases). CDR3 length equals 14 residues. Germline CDR1 SQVTM, CDR2 ANQGSEA. The V end was cut by 4 bases, the J end by 0 bases, with 10 bases between.

The chain couples TRBV6-2 or TRBV6-3 to TRBJ2-6; TRBD1 matches at 10 bases. The CDR3 is 18 residues long. Germline V gives CDR1 MNHEY, CDR2 SVGEGT. Germline trimming cut 6 bases from V and 0 bases from J; bases unmatched to any gene: 8. The DNA for the CDR3 is TGTGCCAGCAGCCCTCTCGGGACAGGGGCCTCTGGGGCCAACGTCCTGACTTTC. Its translation: CASSPLGTGASGANVLTF.

This clonotype was seen a handful of times. V and J are TRBV28 and TRBJ2-4, with 10 nucleotides matching TRBD2. The V gene's germline CDR1 is MDHEN and CDR2 SYDVKM. V was pared by 6 bases and J by 1 base, with 15 bases of the junction left unmatched. This CDR3 is 19 amino acids long. CDR3 DNA sequence: TGTGCCAGCAGACCCATAGCGGGAGGAACCTCTGAGGCCAAAAACATTCAGTACTTC. It yields the protein CASRPIAGGTSEAKNIQYF.

The chain recombines TRBV19 with TRBJ2-3, with D possibly being TRBD2 (6 bases). CDR3 size: 14 residues. In germline, CDR1 is LNHDA, CDR2 SQIVND (reference sequence). Trimming took off 3 bases at V and 4 bases at J, with 11 bases between the two ends. The CDR3 coding sequence is TGTGCCAGTAGTATTGGGGGGAATGCAGATACGCAGTATTTT. It specifies CASSIGGNADTQYF.

This clonotype occurred many times. The chain couples TRBV25-1 to TRBJ2-5; D not certain. This CDR3 region has 15 residues. The germline V gene encodes CDR1 MGHDK and CDR2 SYGVNS. The germline V and J ends were trimmed by 0 bases and 5 bases, with 13 bases remaining between them. Written as DNA, the CDR3 is TGTGCCAGCAGTGAATATAAGGGTATCGCTGAGACCCAGTACTTC. This codes for CASSEYKGIAETQYF.

This clonotype was detected ten times or more. The chain uses TRBV20-1 and TRBJ2-7; the match to TRBD2 covers 8 bases. The CDR3 length is 15 residues. Germline CDR1 DFQATT, CDR2 SNEGSKA (reference sequence). The ends lost 6 bases at V and 0 bases at J; junction bases unmatched: 10. The DNA of the CDR3 is TGCAGTGCCCCAGATACTAGCGGCCTCTCCTACGAGCAGTACTTC. Protein sequence: CSAPDTSGLSYEQYF.

This clonotype has only a few counts. The J gene is TRBJ1-2, the V gene TRBV2; D is unclear. Per germline, CDR1 SNHLY and CDR2 FYNNEI. The ends were cut back, 1 base at V and 5 bases at J, with 14 bases in the middle. This CDR3 has 15 residues. The DNA for the CDR3 is TGTGCCAGCAGTGAAGAGAAAGGTACCAATTATGGCTACACCTTC. It specifies CASSEEKGTNYGYTF.

This chain joins TRBV28 and TRBJ2-1, with a possible D match to TRBD2 (6 bases). The germline gives CDR1 MDHEN, CDR2 SYDVKM. This CDR3 has 14 residues. Trimming took 10 bases from V and 5 from J, leaving 18 bases between them. CDR3 nucleotide sequence: TGTGCCACCGTTCGGGGGAGTCTCAACAATGAGCAGTTCTTC. Translation gives CATVRGSLNNEQFF. Complete variable domain (other parts from reference TRBV28 and TRBJ2-1): DVKVTQSSRYLVKRTGEKVFLECVQDMDHENMFWYRQDPGLGLRLIYFSYDVKMKEKGDIPEGYSVSREKKERFSLILESASTNQTSMYLCATVRGSLNNEQFFGPGTRLTVL.

At least ten counts were recorded for this clonotype. The V and J genes are TRBV9 and TRBJ2-1; D is unclear. Trimming took off 4 bases at V and 5 bases at J, with 16 bases between the two ends. The CDR3 runs 15 residues. In germline, CDR1 is SGDLS, CDR2 YYNGEE. The CDR3 spells CASSPGHAEHNEQFF. The CDR3, as DNA: TGTGCCAGCAGCCCGGGCCACGCGGAGCACAATGAGCAGTTCTTC.

The sample holds many counts of this clonotype. J is TRBJ2-3 and V is TRBV5-4; TRBD2 matches at 9 bases. This CDR3 has 16 residues. Trimming took 3 bases from V and 3 from J; bases not matched to a gene: 8. Per the germline V gene, CDR1 is SGHNT and CDR2 is YYREEE (reference sequence). The CDR3 bases are TGTGCCAGCAGCTCCCCAAGCGGGAGGTTAACAGATACGCAGTATTTT. Its protein is CASSSPSGRLTDTQYF.

This clonotype came up many times. This chain uses TRBV14 with TRBJ2-1, with D tentatively TRBD2 (6 bases). This CDR3 region has 17 residues. The ends were cut back, 4 bases at V and 0 bases at J, with 16 bases in the middle. Germline values: CDR1 SGHDN, CDR2 FVKESK. The CDR3 spells CASSPDGGLGSYNEQFF. In nucleotides, the CDR3 is TGTGCCAGCAGCCCAGATGGGGGGTTGGGCTCCTACAATGAGCAGTTCTTC. The variable domain in full, with the rest retrieved from reference TRBV14 and TRBJ2-1, is EAGVTQFPSHSVIEKGQTVTLRCDPISGHDNLYWYRRVMGKEIKFLLHFVKESKQDESGMPNNRFLAERTGGTYSTLKVQPAELEDSGVYFCASSPDGGLGSYNEQFFGPGTRLTVL.

This clonotype was detected many times. The rearrangement uses TRBV25-1 and TRBJ2-7; the D is unclear. Trimming stripped 4 bases from V and 2 bases from J, with 12 bases between. CDR1 is MGHDK and CDR2 is SYGVNS in the germline V gene. The CDR3 totals 14 residues. In DNA, the CDR3 is TGTGCCAGCAGTGCGGCGGCCTTTCCCTACGAGCAGTACTTC. Amino acids: CASSAAAFPYEQYF.

The sample holds a few counts of this clonotype. The rearrangement links TRBV28 to TRBJ2-5; 8 bases are a match to TRBD2. The V gene end was trimmed by 3 bases and the J gene end by 1 base; junction bases not matched to a gene: 16. CDR1 is MDHEN, CDR2 SYDVKM, per germline. This CDR3 is 19 amino acids long. Here the CDR3 DNA reads TGTGCCAGCAGTTTTCTTCCAGCGGGAGTGCAGTCGGGCCAAGAGACCCAGTACTTC. Translating it yields CASSFLPAGVQSGQETQYF.

This clonotype has more than one count but fewer than ten. The chain couples TRBV3-1 to TRBJ2-2; TRBD2 matches 8 bases. The CDR3 extends over 14 amino acids. The V segment lost 8 bases and the J segment 2 bases; nucleotides outside the gene matches: 4. Germline assignment: CDR1 LGHDT and CDR2 YNNKEL (reference sequence). CDR3 nucleotides: TGTGCCAGCCGCACTAGCGGAAACACCGGGGAGCTGTTTTTT. It translates to CASRTSGNTGELFF.

This clonotype was seen repeatedly, ten times or more. The CDR3 loop is CASSSASDYEQYF. CDR3 coding DNA: TGTGCCAGCAGTTCGGCTTCGGATTACGAGCAGTACTTC. This sequence joins TRBV2 and TRBJ2-7; the D is unclear. CDR3 size: 13 residues. Trimming shortened V by 5 bases and J by 4 bases, and 12 bases separated the two germline ends. Germline values: CDR1 SNHLY, CDR2 FYNNEI.

This clonotype was seen at least ten times. This rearrangement joins TRBV7-2 to TRBJ2-7, with no clear D. Germline CDR1 and CDR2: SGHTA and FQGNSA. This CDR3 has 14 residues. The germline V and J ends were trimmed by 5 bases and 0 bases, with 11 bases remaining between them. This chain's CDR3 is CASSPLAYSYEQYF. CDR3 DNA sequence: TGTGCCAGCAGCCCCCTGGCCTACTCCTACGAGCAGTACTTC.

The V gene is TRBV3-1, the J gene TRBJ1-1; D is unclear. The germline CDR1 and CDR2 sequences are LGHDT and YNNKEL (reference sequence). The CDR3 has 14 amino acids. V dropped 5 bases and J dropped 5 bases, with 15 bases sitting between them. CDR3 sequence: CASSEGRERTEAFF. The DNA for the CDR3 is TGTGCCAGCAGCGAAGGACGGGAGAGGACTGAAGCTTTCTTT.